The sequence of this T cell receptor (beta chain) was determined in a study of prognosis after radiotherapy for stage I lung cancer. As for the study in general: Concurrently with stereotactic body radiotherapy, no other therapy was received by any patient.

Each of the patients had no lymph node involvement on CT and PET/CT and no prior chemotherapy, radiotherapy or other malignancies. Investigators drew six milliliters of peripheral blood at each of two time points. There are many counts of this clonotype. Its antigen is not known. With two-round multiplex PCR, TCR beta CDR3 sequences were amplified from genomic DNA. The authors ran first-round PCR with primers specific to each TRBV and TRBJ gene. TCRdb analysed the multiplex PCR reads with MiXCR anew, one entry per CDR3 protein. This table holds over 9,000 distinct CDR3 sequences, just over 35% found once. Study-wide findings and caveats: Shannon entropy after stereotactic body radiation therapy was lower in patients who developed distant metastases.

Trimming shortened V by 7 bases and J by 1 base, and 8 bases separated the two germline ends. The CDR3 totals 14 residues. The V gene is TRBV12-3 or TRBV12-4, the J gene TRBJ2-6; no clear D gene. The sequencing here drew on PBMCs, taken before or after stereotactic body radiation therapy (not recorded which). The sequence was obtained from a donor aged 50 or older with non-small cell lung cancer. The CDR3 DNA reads TGTGCCAGCAAATGGGCATCTGGGGCCAACGTCCTGACTTTC. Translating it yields CASKWASGANVLTF.